The rows below give T cell receptor beta chains drawn from one sample of a study of blood T cell repertoires in COVID-19. Sequenced by immunoSEQ multiplex PCR; TCRdb stores in-frame clones only, minus some. The sample holds about 86,000 clones, roughly four fifths seen once. Sequencing was performed on peripheral blood. All receptors derive from a woman over 75 with acute or convalescent COVID-19. CDR3s include the opening cysteine and the closing phenylalanine or tryptophan. A D gene is named only where the DNA matches it firmly. Part of the rows lack a size; the others show once, few, many or a class for expanded clones.

v_gene	j_gene	d_gene	abundance	CDR3nt	CDR3aa
TRBV15	TRBJ2-1	TRBD2	once	TGTGCCACCAGCAGAGATTTGACGGGGCGGGGGGCTAATAATGAGCAGTTCTTC	CATSRDLTGRGANNEQFF
TRBV19	TRBJ1-2	.	.	TGTGCCAGTTTGCCCGACCTTTATCGACAAGCGGCCTTGTATGGCTACACCTTC	CASLPDLYRQAALYGYTF
TRBV7-9	TRBJ2-5	TRBD2	.	TGTGCCAGCAGCTTAGCCGAGACTAGCGGAGAGACCCAGTACTTC	CASSLAETSGETQYF
TRBV9	TRBJ2-2	.	.	TGTGCCAGCAGCGTTGGGGCGTCAGGGGTTAACACCGGGGAGCTGTTTTTT	CASSVGASGVNTGELFF
TRBV5-1	TRBJ2-2	.	once	TGCGCCAGCAGCTTGGAAGGAAGGGGCACCGGGGAGCTGTTTTTT	CASSLEGRGTGELFF
TRBV19	TRBJ2-7	.	.	TGTGCCAGTAGTATAGGTGGCCAGCGGGGACACTACGAGCAGTACTTC	CASSIGGQRGHYEQYF
TRBV7-9	TRBJ2-5	.	.	TGTGCCAGCAGCTTATTGGCCGAGACCCAGTACTTC	CASSLLAETQYF
TRBV6-6	TRBJ2-7	.	.	TGTGCCAGCAGTCCCCAAGCGTTATGGGCAGGGGCCGAGCAGTACTTC	CASSPQALWAGAEQYF
TRBV5-1	TRBJ2-5	TRBD2	.	TGCGCCAGCAGCTTGGAGCCAGCGGGAGGTTCAGAGACCCAGTACTTC	CASSLEPAGGSETQYF
TRBV19	TRBJ1-4	TRBD1	.	TGTGCCAGTAGTACCGGGACAGGGGGCGAAAAACTGTTTTTT	CASSTGTGGEKLFF